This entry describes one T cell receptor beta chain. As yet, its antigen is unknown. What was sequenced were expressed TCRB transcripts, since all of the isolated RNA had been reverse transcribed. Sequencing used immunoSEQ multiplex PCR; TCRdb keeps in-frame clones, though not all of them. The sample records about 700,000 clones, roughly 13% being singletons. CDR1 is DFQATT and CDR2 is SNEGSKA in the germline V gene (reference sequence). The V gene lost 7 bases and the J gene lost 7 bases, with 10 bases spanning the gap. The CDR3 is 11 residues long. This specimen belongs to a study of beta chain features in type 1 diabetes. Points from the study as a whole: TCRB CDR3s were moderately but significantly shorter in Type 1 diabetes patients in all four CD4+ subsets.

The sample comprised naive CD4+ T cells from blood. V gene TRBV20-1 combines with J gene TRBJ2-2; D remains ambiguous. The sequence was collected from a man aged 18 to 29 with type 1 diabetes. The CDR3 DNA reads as TGCAGTGTCCCGCAGGACGGGGAGCTGTTTTTT. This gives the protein CSVPQDGELFF.